This is a list of T cell receptor beta chains from one sample in a study of blood T cell repertoires in COVID-19. The protocol was immunoSEQ multiplex PCR, while the TCRdb copy is restricted to in-frame clones and leaves out a portion. The data hold roughly 180,000 clones, with roughly 81% observed a single time. The sample was peripheral blood. These receptors came from a woman aged 40 to 55 with COVID-19, enrolled during active disease. Both conserved end residues are part of each CDR3. D genes are given only for firm matches. Size values are once, few and many counts, or a class for expanded clones, and some rows have none.

clone_size,v_call,d_call,j_call,cdr3_nt,cdr3_aa
-,TRBV5-5,-,TRBJ2-3,TGTGCCAGCAGCCTCAGCACAGATACGCAGTATTTT,CASSLSTDTQYF
-,TRBV11-3,-,TRBJ2-1,TGTGCCAGCAGCTTAGATCGCCCCGGTTCGGTTCATTCCTACAATGAGCAGTTCTTC,CASSLDRPGSVHSYNEQFF
-,TRBV7-9,TRBD1,TRBJ2-5,TGTGCCAGCAGCCTAAGGACAGGGGAGACCCAGTACTTC,CASSLRTGETQYF
-,TRBV14,TRBD1,TRBJ1-5,TGTGCCAGCAGCCTATCGACCGTCGAGGACAGGGGCACCATTAGCAATCAGCCCCAGCATTTT,CASSLSTVEDRGTISNQPQHF
-,TRBV28,-,TRBJ1-2,TGTGCCAGCAGTTCTCGGACAGACTATGGCTACACCTTC,CASSSRTDYGYTF
once,TRBV9,TRBD2,TRBJ2-5,TGTGCCAGCAGCGTAGGACTAGCGGGGGACCCCAGGTGGGAGACCCAGTACTTC,CASSVGLAGDPRWETQYF
-,TRBV5-4,-,TRBJ1-4,TGTGCCAGCAGCTTGGCAGCAACTAATGAAAAACTGTTTTTT,CASSLAATNEKLFF
-,TRBV27,TRBD2,TRBJ2-3,TGTGCCAGCAGTCCGTTCCTACTAGCGGGGGGCACAGATACGCAGTATTTT,CASSPFLLAGGTDTQYF
-,TRBV20-1,-,TRBJ1-5,TGCAGTGCTAGTTCCCGCAATGGGAGGGCTAGCAATCAGCCCCAGCATTTT,CSASSRNGRASNQPQHF
-,TRBV5-8,-,TRBJ2-1,TGTGCCAGCAGCTTGGTATTCTACAATGAGCAGTTCTTC,CASSLVFYNEQFF
-,TRBV27,TRBD2,TRBJ2-3,TGTGCCAGCAGGCCCCTAGCGGGGGGCCTTGGAGATACGCAGTATTTT,CASRPLAGGLGDTQYF
-,TRBV20-1,TRBD2,TRBJ2-1,TGCAGTGCTAGTGCGGGGGGGATATACAATGAGCAGTTCTTC,CSASAGGIYNEQFF
-,TRBV18,TRBD1,TRBJ1-2,TGTGCCAGCTCACCTTCCGGGACAGGGGCTATTCCGTATGGCTACACCTTC,CASSPSGTGAIPYGYTF
once,TRBV7-6,TRBD2,TRBJ2-1,TGTGCCAGCAGCCAACTAGCGGGGGTCTACAATGAGCAGTTCTTC,CASSQLAGVYNEQFF
-,TRBV15,-,TRBJ2-3,TGTGCCACCAGCAGTCGACGGGGAGATACGCAGTATTTT,CATSSRRGDTQYF
once,TRBV5-1,-,TRBJ1-4,TGCGCCAGCACCCGAGACGCGGGTAATGAAAAACTGTTTTTT,CASTRDAGNEKLFF
-,TRBV5-4,-,TRBJ2-1,TGTGCCAGCAGCTTGACTCTTAGCTCCTACAATGAGCAGTTCTTC,CASSLTLSSYNEQFF
few,TRBV3-1/TRBV3-2,-,TRBJ2-7,TGTGCCAGCAGCCAAGATCTACGGTACGAGCAGTACTTC,CASSQDLRYEQYF
-,TRBV6-5,-,TRBJ1-1,TGTGCCAGCAGTTTGAAATTCCAGGCTTTCTTT,CASSLKFQAFF
once,TRBV19,-,TRBJ1-4,TGTGCCAGCGGGGGTACAACTAATGAAAAACTGTTTTTT,CASGGTTNEKLFF
-,TRBV4-2,-,TRBJ1-4,TGTGCCAGCAGCCGGGGTAGGGAGGCGAAACTGTTTTTT,CASSRGREAKLFF
-,TRBV6-5,-,TRBJ1-1,TGTGCCAGCAGACCTGAGGGGCGGGATGAAGCTTTCTTT,CASRPEGRDEAFF
-,TRBV4-2,-,TRBJ2-1,TGTGCCAGCAGCCAAGAAGGACGGGGGCAGTTCTTC,CASSQEGRGQFF
-,TRBV30,TRBD1,TRBJ2-3,TGTGCCTGGACGGGGACAGGGGGACTCACAGATACGCAGTATTTT,CAWTGTGGLTDTQYF
once,TRBV30,-,TRBJ2-3,TGTGCCTGGAGTGTGGGGAGGCATACGCAGTATTTT,CAWSVGRHTQYF
-,TRBV30,TRBD1,TRBJ1-1,TGTGCCTGGAGTGGGGACAGGGGAGGCACTGAAGCTTTCTTT,CAWSGDRGGTEAFF
-,TRBV19,-,TRBJ1-2,TGTGCCAGTAAAAGTTTGGCAGGACTGGTCTCTAACTATGGCTACACCTTC,CASKSLAGLVSNYGYTF
once,TRBV7-9,-,TRBJ1-1,TGTGCCAGCAGCTTAGAGGGGACAACGAGGAACACTGAAGCTTTCTTT,CASSLEGTTRNTEAFF
few,TRBV29-1,TRBD1,TRBJ1-4,TGCAGCGTTGAAGTACGGGGGGACAGGGCTGGAAAACTGTTTTTT,CSVEVRGDRAGKLFF
-,TRBV9,-,TRBJ1-3,TGTGCCAGCACCCCCAGGGCCCCTGGAAACACCATATATTTT,CASTPRAPGNTIYF
-,TRBV18,TRBD1,TRBJ1-2,TGTGCCAGCTCACAGGGGGCGCGAGGCTACACCTTC,CASSQGARGYTF
-,TRBV5-8,TRBD1,TRBJ2-3,TGTGCCAGCAGCTTGGTTGGGACAGGGGGCGCTGATACGCAGTATTTT,CASSLVGTGGADTQYF
-,TRBV27,TRBD2,TRBJ2-7,TGTGCCAGCAGTTTCGCAGCGGGAGGTTACGAGCAGTACTTC,CASSFAAGGYEQYF
-,TRBV7-6,TRBD2,TRBJ2-1,TGTGCCAGCAGCTTAGCGCGCCTAGCGGGGGGTAGCAATGAGCAGTTCTTC,CASSLARLAGGSNEQFF
once,TRBV7-9,-,TRBJ2-1,TGTGCCAGCAGCTCTCCCTGGAGGGCCTACAATGAGCAGTTCTTC,CASSSPWRAYNEQFF
-,TRBV6-5,TRBD1,TRBJ2-2,TGTGCCAGCAGCTTCGACAGGGGGCCCGGGGAGCTGTTTTTT,CASSFDRGPGELFF
-,TRBV14,-,TRBJ1-2,TGTGCCAGCAGCCCAAGAGCCGGGGAACGGCCTACCTTGAGCTATGGCTACACCTTC,CASSPRAGERPTLSYGYTF
-,TRBV3-1/TRBV3-2,-,TRBJ2-6,TGTGCCAGCAGCCTGGGTCGAGGTGGGGCCAACGTCCTGACTTTC,CASSLGRGGANVLTF
-,TRBV7-6,-,TRBJ2-1,TGTGCCAGCAGCTTAGAACCCCGTTCGAGCTCCTACAATGAGCAGTTCTTC,CASSLEPRSSSYNEQFF
-,TRBV7-3,-,TRBJ2-2,TGTGCCAGCAGCCCCGGTCCTTGGACAAACACCGGGGAGCTGTTTTTT,CASSPGPWTNTGELFF
-,TRBV7-9,TRBD1,TRBJ1-1,TGTGCCAGCAGCTCCGGTACATGGACAGGGCGAACTGAAGCTTTCTTT,CASSSGTWTGRTEAFF
-,TRBV25-1,TRBD1,TRBJ2-5,TGTGCCAGCAGTGTTTACAGGGGACCCCAAGAGACCCAGTACTTC,CASSVYRGPQETQYF
-,TRBV28,TRBD1,TRBJ2-2,TGTGCCAGCAGCACCGGGACAGGGAGGTCCGGGGAGCTGTTTTTT,CASSTGTGRSGELFF
-,TRBV3-1/TRBV3-2,TRBD1,TRBJ1-5,TGTGCCAGCAGCAGCGGGACAGGGTATTCTCAGCCCCAGCATTTT,CASSSGTGYSQPQHF
-,TRBV5-4,TRBD1,TRBJ1-2,TGTGCCAGCAGCTGGACAGGGGGCTGGCTCGGCTACACCTTC,CASSWTGGWLGYTF
-,TRBV11-2,-,TRBJ1-1,TGTGCCAGCAGCCAGCGGACGGGGAGGGACACTGAAGCTTTCTTT,CASSQRTGRDTEAFF
few,TRBV7-7,-,TRBJ2-6,TGTGCTAGCAGCTTAGGTCGCTCTGGGGCCAACGTCCTGACTTTC,CASSLGRSGANVLTF
-,TRBV4-2,-,TRBJ2-1,TGTGCCAGCAGCCTCAACAATGAGCAGTTCTTC,CASSLNNEQFF
-,TRBV7-8,TRBD2,TRBJ2-2,TGTGCCAGCAGCACCAAGGTGGCTAGCGGGAGCTCCGGGGAGCTGTTTTTT,CASSTKVASGSSGELFF
once,TRBV6-5,TRBD1,TRBJ1-1,TGTGCCAGCAGGGACAGGTCCCTCACTGAAGCTTTCTTT,CASRDRSLTEAFF